This T cell receptor (beta chain) was profiled in a study of shared clonotypes between healthy human individuals. Trimming took off 3 bases at V and 5 bases at J, with 8 bases between the two ends. This CDR3 region has 13 residues. Germline V gene lookup returns CDR1 SGHDN and CDR2 FVKESK. Terminally differentiated effector memory CD45RA+ cells were excluded by CCR7 positive selection of CD45RO-negative cells. Each PCR replicate from the sorted subsets contained 200 to 250 ng DNA, which is about 30,000 T cell genomes. Only in-frame clones appear in the TCRdb table, and some are missing; sequencing was by immunoSEQ multiplex PCR. The sample lists 550,000 to 600,000 clones; 95% to 98% were seen once.

The TCR sequence derives from a man aged 25 to 40 in good health. The sample was naive CD8+ T cells sorted from blood. V and J are TRBV14 and TRBJ2-1; D unclear. The CDR3 sequence is CASSHLSNNEQFF. CDR3 nucleotides: TGTGCCAGCAGCCACCTCAGCAACAATGAGCAGTTCTTC.